This T cell receptor beta chain was captured in a study of blood T cell repertoires in COVID-19. Germline V CDR1 and CDR2: SGHAT, FQNNGV. V trimming: 0 bases; J trimming: 4 bases; junction bases outside the gene matches: 12. The CDR3 has 19 residues. Under the authors' procedure: Reference gene primer amplification gave nucleated cell count estimates. Clones were read by immunoSEQ multiplex PCR, and TCRdb kept only the in-frame ones, dropping some. V and J calls plus clone size are reproduced from that table; the DNA served to infer D and trimming. The table includes about 160,000 clones, roughly 84% detected once.

The rearrangement joins TRBV11-2 to TRBJ2-2; 9 bases agree with TRBD2. This clonotype was obtained from a woman older than 75 with active or convalescent COVID-19. The sample comprised peripheral blood. The CDR3: CASSLEDGFRTSVTGELFF. CDR3 DNA sequence: TGTGCCAGCAGCTTAGAGGATGGGTTTAGGACTAGCGTCACCGGGGAGCTGTTTTTT.